The rows below give T cell receptor beta chains drawn from one sample of a study of cytomegalovirus exposure and HLA in healthy donors. Libraries were prepared by immunoSEQ multiplex PCR; TCRdb keeps only in-frame clonotypes and omits some of them. The repertoire holds about 200,000 clones, with around 73% as singletons. The sample comprised PBMCs. These TCRs come from a woman aged 30 to 39 in good health and CMV-seronegative. Both conserved end residues are part of each CDR3. The D gene is left open where the match is weak. The size entry is marked missing in some rows and otherwise reads once, few, many or a size class.

j_gene | len | abundance | d_gene | v_gene | CDR3aa | CDR3nt
TRBJ1-4 | 16 | - | - | TRBV7-9 | CASSLPLRQAGEKLFF | TGTGCCAGCAGCTTACCTTTACGACAGGCCGGCGAAAAACTGTTTTTT
TRBJ1-2 | 18 | - | TRBD1 | TRBV11-3 | CASSLDPAPGQINYGYTF | TGTGCCAGCAGCTTAGACCCAGCTCCGGGACAGATTAACTATGGCTACACCTTC
TRBJ2-1 | 17 | - | - | TRBV4-2 | CASSQDYQGNSYNEQFF | TGTGCCAGCAGCCAAGATTACCAGGGCAACTCCTACAATGAGCAGTTCTTC
TRBJ1-2 | 15 | once | TRBD1 | TRBV5-6 | CASSLAAQGKGGYTF | TGTGCCAGCAGCTTGGCCGCACAGGGGAAGGGCGGCTACACCTTC
TRBJ2-3 | 12 | - | - | TRBV28 | CATAGLGETQYF | TGTGCCACCGCGGGCCTCGGGGAGACGCAGTATTTT
TRBJ2-1 | 13 | few | - | TRBV15 | CATSRDLGDEQFF | TGTGCCACCAGCAGAGATCTGGGCGATGAGCAGTTCTTC
TRBJ1-2 | 12 | - | - | TRBV10-3 | CAISEAVYGYTF | TGTGCCATCAGTGAGGCGGTCTATGGCTACACCTTC
TRBJ1-5 | 14 | - | TRBD1 | TRBV2 | CASRTGLSNQPQHF | TGTGCCAGCAGGACAGGGTTAAGCAATCAGCCCCAGCATTTT
TRBJ2-6 | 17 | - | - | TRBV5-6 | CASSLAWRSSGANVLTF | TGTGCCAGCAGCTTGGCTTGGCGGTCCTCTGGGGCCAACGTCCTGACTTTC
TRBJ2-5 | 15 | - | TRBD2 | TRBV6-5 | CASSSLGRGEETQYF | TGTGCCAGCAGCTCCCTCGGACGGGGGGAAGAGACCCAGTACTTC
TRBJ2-7 | 15 | - | - | TRBV6-1 | CASSEVRTEIYEQYF | TGTGCCAGCAGTGAAGTCAGAACAGAAATCTACGAGCAGTACTTC
TRBJ2-1 | 14 | - | - | TRBV5-4 | CASTRSGTVYEQFF | TGTGCCAGCACCCGTAGCGGTACTGTCTATGAGCAGTTCTTC
TRBJ2-7 | 13 | - | TRBD2 | TRBV4-2 | CASSRTSGYEQYF | TGTGCCAGCAGCCGGACTAGCGGTTACGAGCAGTACTTC
TRBJ1-2 | 14 | - | - | TRBV7-2 | CASSLAAGPYGYTF | TGTGCCAGCAGCTTAGCGGCAGGTCCTTATGGCTACACCTTC
TRBJ2-1 | 18 | - | - | TRBV6-4 | CASSAGVGLSGPNNEQFF | TGTGCCAGCAGTGCAGGGGTTGGGCTCTCGGGACCCAACAATGAGCAGTTCTTC
TRBJ1-2 | 13 | - | - | TRBV28 | CASRRDTIDGYTF | TGTGCCAGCAGAAGGGACACCATCGATGGCTACACCTTC
TRBJ1-4 | 13 | - | - | TRBV5-1 | CASSFSSGEKLFF | TGCGCCAGCAGCTTTAGTTCAGGTGAAAAACTGTTTTTT
TRBJ2-1 | 15 | - | - | TRBV6-5 | CASSYSRGSYNEQFF | TGTGCCAGCAGTTACTCGAGGGGGTCCTACAATGAGCAGTTCTTC
TRBJ2-2 | 14 | few | TRBD2 | TRBV9 | CASKLAANTGELFF | TGTGCCAGCAAACTAGCGGCGAACACCGGGGAGCTGTTTTTT
TRBJ2-7 | 13 | - | - | TRBV5-6 | CASTRGSSYEQYF | TGTGCCAGCACACGTGGGAGCTCCTACGAGCAGTACTTC
TRBJ2-7 | 13 | - | - | TRBV5-6 | CASSAGNSYEQYF | TGTGCCAGCAGCGCCGGGAACTCCTACGAGCAGTACTTC
TRBJ1-1 | 16 | - | TRBD1 | TRBV29-1 | CSVGRQGWGLATEAFF | TGCAGCGTGGGCCGACAGGGCTGGGGTTTGGCCACTGAAGCTTTCTTT
TRBJ2-6 | 16 | - | TRBD1 | TRBV18 | CASSWTGGSGANVLTF | TGTGCCAGCTCATGGACAGGGGGATCTGGGGCCAACGTCCTGACTTTC
TRBJ2-5 | 13 | - | TRBD2 | TRBV27 | CASSLAGGWTQYF | TGTGCCAGCAGTTTAGCGGGGGGATGGACCCAGTACTTC